This T cell receptor (beta chain) was recorded in a study of T cell repertoires in cytomegalovirus infection. Background on the study: Recently identified HLA-C-restricted CMV epitopes were among the peptides used. Signatures in public TCR beta sequences pointed to both CMV infection and matching HLA type.

Broader study findings: The study identified carriers of CMV plus the relevant HLA from cumulative public TCR beta family frequency. HLA-C-restricted CMV clonotypes gave the most frequent clonotype in two of eight donors.

For this clonotype: Its antigen is unknown.

TCRdb redid the calling of the reads with MiXCR, one entry per CDR3 protein. There are approximately 100,000 distinct CDR3 sequences in the sample; around 28% occur only once, and around 80% lies in the top ten. This TCR came from a human donor in good health (CMV status not recorded). Some clones in this sample may be carry-over from other donors' samples. The sample was CD8+ T cells from cultured PBMCs, taken from culture after CMV antigen stimulation.

CDR3 nucleotides: TGCAGTGCTCTCGACAGGGTGAACTATGGCTACACCTTC. Its translation: CSALDRVNYGYTF. This chain uses TRBV20-1 with TRBJ1-2; TRBD1 matches at 7 bases. The V gene end was trimmed by 5 bases and the J gene end by 2 bases; junction bases not matched to a gene: 5. Germline-derived CDR1 and CDR2 are DFQATT and SNEGSKA (reference sequence). The CDR3 is 13 residues long.